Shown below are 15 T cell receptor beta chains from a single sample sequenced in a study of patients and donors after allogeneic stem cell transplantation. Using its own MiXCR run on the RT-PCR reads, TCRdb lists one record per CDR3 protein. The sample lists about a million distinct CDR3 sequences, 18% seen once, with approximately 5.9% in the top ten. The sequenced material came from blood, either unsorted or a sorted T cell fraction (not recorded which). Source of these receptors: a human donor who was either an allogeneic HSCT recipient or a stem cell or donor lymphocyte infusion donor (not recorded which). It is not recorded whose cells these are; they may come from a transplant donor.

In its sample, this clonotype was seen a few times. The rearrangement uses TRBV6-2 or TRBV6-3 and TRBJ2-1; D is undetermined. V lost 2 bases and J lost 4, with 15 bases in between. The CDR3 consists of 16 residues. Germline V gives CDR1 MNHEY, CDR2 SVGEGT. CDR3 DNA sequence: TGTGCCAGCAGTTACGGATGGATAAGACAATACAATGAGCAGTTCTTC. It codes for CASSYGWIRQYNEQFF.

CDR3 sequence: CASSPPLGQSSEQYF. DNA for the CDR3: TGTGCCAGCTCACCACCACTAGGACAATCGAGCGAGCAGTACTTC. The chain has TRBV18 and TRBJ2-7; TRBD1 or TRBD2 may be the D gene (5 bases each). CDR1 and CDR2 from the germline V gene are KGHSH and LQKENI. The CDR3 contains 15 residues. The germline V and J ends were trimmed by 0 bases and 6 bases, with 15 bases remaining between them. Looking up the rest from reference TRBV18 and TRBJ2-7 gives the full variable domain: NAGVMQNPRHLVRRRGQEARLRCSPMKGHSHVYWYRQLPEEGLKFMVYLQKENIIDESGMPKERFSAEFPKEGPSILRIQQVVRGDSAAYFCASSPPLGQSSEQYFGPGTRLTVT.

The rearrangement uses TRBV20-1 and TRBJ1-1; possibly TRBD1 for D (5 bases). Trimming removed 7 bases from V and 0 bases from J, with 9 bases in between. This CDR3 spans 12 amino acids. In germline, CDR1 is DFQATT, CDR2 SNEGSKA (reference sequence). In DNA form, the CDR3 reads TGCAGTGATGGGGGGTTGAACACTGAAGCTTTCTTT. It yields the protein CSDGGLNTEAFF.

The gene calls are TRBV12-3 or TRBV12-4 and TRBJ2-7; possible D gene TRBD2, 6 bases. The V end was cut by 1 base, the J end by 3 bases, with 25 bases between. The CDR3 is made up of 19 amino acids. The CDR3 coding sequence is TGTGCCAGCAGTTTAGTTGGAGGGGCTGGGGTAGCAGCTATCTACGAGCAGTACTTC. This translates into CASSLVGGAGVAAIYEQYF.

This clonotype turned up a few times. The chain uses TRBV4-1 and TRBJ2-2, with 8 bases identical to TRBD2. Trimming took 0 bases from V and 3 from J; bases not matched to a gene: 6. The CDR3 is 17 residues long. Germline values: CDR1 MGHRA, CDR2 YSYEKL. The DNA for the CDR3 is TGCGCCAGCAGCCAAGAGGGCGGGGGGCTTTACACCGGGGAGCTGTTTTTT. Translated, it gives CASSQEGGGLYTGELFF.

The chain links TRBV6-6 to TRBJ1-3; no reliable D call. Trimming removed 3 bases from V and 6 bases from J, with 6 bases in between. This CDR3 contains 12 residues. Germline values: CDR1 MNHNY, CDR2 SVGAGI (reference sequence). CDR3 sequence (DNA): TGTGCCAGCAGTTATGGTATAAACACCATATATTTT. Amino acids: CASSYGINTIYF.

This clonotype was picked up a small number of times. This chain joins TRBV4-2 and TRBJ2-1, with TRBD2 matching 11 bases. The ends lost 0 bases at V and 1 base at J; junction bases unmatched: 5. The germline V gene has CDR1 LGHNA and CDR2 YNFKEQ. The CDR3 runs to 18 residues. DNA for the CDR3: TGTGCCAGCAGCCAAGATGGACTAGCGGGTCGGTCCTACAATGAGCAGTTCTTC. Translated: CASSQDGLAGRSYNEQFF.

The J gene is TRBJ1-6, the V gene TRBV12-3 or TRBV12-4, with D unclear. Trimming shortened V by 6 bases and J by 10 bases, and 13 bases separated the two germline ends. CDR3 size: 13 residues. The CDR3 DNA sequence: TGTGCCAGCAGATCAGTCCCCCGCTCACCCCTCCACTTT. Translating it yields CASRSVPRSPLHF.

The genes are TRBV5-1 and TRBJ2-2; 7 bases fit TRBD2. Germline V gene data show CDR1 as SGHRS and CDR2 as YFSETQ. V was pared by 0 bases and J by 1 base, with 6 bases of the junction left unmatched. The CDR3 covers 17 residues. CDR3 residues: CASSLAPAGVNTGELFF. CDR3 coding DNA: TGCGCCAGCAGCTTGGCCCCGGCGGGAGTGAACACCGGGGAGCTGTTTTTT.

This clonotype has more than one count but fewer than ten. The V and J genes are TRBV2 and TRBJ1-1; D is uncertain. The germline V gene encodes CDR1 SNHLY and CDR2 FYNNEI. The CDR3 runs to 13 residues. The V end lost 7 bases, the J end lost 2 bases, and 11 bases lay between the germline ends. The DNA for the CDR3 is TGTGCCAGCATGCAGGACGCAAACACTGAAGCTTTCTTT. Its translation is CASMQDANTEAFF. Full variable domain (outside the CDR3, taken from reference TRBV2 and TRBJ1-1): EPEVTQTPSHQVTQMGQEVILRCVPISNHLYFYWYRQILGQKVEFLVSFYNNEISEKSEIFDDQFSVERPDGSNFTLKIRSTKLEDSAMYFCASMQDANTEAFFGQGTRLTVV.

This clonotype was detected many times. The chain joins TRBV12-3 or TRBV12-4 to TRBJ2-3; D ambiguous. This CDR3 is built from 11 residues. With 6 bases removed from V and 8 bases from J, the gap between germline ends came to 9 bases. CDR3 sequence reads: CASSPRGTQYF. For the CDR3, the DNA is TGTGCCAGCAGCCCCCGTGGTACGCAGTATTTT.

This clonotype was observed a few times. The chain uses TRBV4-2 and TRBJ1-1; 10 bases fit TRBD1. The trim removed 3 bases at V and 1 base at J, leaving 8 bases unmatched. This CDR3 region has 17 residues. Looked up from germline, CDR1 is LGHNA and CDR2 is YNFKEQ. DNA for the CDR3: TGTGCCAGCAGCCAGAGCCGGGACAGGGGCCGGAACACTGAAGCTTTCTTT. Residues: CASSQSRDRGRNTEAFF.

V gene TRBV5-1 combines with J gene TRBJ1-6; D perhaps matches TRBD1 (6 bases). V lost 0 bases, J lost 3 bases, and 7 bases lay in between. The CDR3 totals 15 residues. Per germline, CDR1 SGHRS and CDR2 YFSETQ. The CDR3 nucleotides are TGCGCCAGCAGCTTGGCGGACAGCTATAATTCACCCCTCCACTTT. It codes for CASSLADSYNSPLHF.

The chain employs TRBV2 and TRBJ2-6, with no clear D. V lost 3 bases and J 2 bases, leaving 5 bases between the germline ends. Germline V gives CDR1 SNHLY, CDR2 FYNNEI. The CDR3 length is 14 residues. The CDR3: CASSDPTGANVLTF. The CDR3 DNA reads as TGTGCCAGCAGTGACCCCACTGGGGCCAACGTCCTGACTTTC.

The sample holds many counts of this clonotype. The chain's CDR3 is CASSLVGTSNNEQFF. The CDR3 bases are TGCGCCAGCAGCTTGGTTGGGACTAGCAACAATGAGCAGTTCTTC. V usage is TRBV5-1 and J usage is TRBJ2-1; the match to TRBD2 covers 9 bases. The V gene's germline CDR1 is SGHRS and CDR2 YFSETQ. The ends lost 0 bases at V and 5 bases at J; junction bases unmatched: 3. The CDR3 is made up of 15 amino acids. The variable domain in full, with the rest retrieved from reference TRBV5-1 and TRBJ2-1, is KAGVTQTPRYLIKTRGQQVTLSCSPISGHRSVSWYQQTPGQGLQFLFEYFSETQRNKGNFPGRFSGRQFSNSRSEMNVSTLELGDSALYLCASSLVGTSNNEQFFGPGTRLTVL.